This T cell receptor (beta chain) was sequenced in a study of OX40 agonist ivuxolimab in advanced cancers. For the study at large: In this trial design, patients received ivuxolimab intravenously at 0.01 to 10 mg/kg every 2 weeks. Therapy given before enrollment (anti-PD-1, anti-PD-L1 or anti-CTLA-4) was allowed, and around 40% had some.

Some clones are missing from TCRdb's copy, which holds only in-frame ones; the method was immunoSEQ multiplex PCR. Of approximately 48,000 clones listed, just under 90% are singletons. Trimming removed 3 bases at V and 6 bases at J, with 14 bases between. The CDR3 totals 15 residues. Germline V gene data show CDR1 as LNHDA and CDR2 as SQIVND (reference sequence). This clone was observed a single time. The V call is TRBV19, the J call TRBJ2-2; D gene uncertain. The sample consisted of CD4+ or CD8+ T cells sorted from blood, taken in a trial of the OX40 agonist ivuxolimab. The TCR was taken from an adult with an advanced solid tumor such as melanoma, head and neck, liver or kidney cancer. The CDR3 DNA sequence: TGTGCCAGTAGTATCTCCAGGTCCTACCCCGGGGAGCTGTTTTTT. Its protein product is CASSISRSYPGELFF.